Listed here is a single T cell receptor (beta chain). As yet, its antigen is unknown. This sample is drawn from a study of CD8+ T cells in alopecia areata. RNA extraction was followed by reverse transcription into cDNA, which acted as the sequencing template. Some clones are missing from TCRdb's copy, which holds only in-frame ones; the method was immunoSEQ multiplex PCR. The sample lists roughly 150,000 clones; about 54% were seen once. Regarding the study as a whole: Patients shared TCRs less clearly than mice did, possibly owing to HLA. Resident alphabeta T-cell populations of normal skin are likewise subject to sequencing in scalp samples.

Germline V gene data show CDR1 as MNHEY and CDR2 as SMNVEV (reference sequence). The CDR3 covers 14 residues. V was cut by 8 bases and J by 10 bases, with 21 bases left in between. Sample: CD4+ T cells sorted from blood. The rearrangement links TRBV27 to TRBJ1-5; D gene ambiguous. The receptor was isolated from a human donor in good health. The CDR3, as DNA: TGTGCCAGCCGACGGACGTCCTTCGGAGATCCCCAGCATTTT. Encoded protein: CASRRTSFGDPQHF.